This T cell receptor (beta chain) was documented in a study of T cells in Graves' hyperthyroidism and ophthalmopathy. Amplification of TCR beta CDR3 regions used RNA as the template. The HTBI primer set was used in a first-round RT-PCR of the TCR CDR3. TCRdb processed the multiplex PCR reads anew with MiXCR; each CDR3 protein has one entry. The table lists 300,000 or so distinct CDR3 sequences, roughly 23% of them singletons. The CDR3 contains 13 residues. V gave up 6 bases and J gave up 4 bases, with 15 bases separating them. Germline V lookup: CDR1 DFQATT, CDR2 SNEGSKA (reference sequence). Broader study findings: Most thyroid clonotypes expanded above 0.001 appeared in blood too.

This clonotype was recorded at least ten times. Antigen specificity is unknown. Graves' hyperthyroidism is called stable when ophthalmopathy does not progress within 18 months. Patients between 18 and 65 years old had hyperthyroidism, newly diagnosed and lasting under 2 months. Out of approximately 10 ml of fresh peripheral blood came the PBMCs. The specimen sequenced was blood. This chain connects TRBV20-1 to TRBJ1-1; D remains ambiguous. The sequence was collected from a woman aged 45-60 years with Graves' hyperthyroidism. In DNA, the CDR3 is TGCAGTGCGTCGACACCGTTGATCACTGAAGCTTTCTTT. It encodes CSASTPLITEAFF.